What follows are 29 T cell receptor beta chains derived from one specimen sequenced in a study of cytomegalovirus exposure and HLA in healthy donors. The primer mix had 60 Vbeta and 13 Jbeta primers. Produced via immunoSEQ multiplex PCR; TCRdb's table is partial and in-frame only. The data show roughly 130,000 clones, with approximately 67% seen just once and around 6.3% held by the top ten. The sample comprised PBMCs. These receptors all stem from a woman aged 60-75 years in good health and CMV-seronegative.

This sequence joins TRBV5-4 and TRBJ2-2; D is uncertain. Germline CDR1 SGHNT, CDR2 YYREEE (reference sequence). V was shortened by 4 bases and J by 6 bases, with 16 bases between the two germline ends. CDR3 length: 15 residues. The CDR3 reads CASSPPELKAGELFF. The CDR3 coding sequence is TGTGCCAGCAGCCCCCCGGAACTAAAAGCCGGGGAGCTGTTTTTT.

In its sample, this clone was seen once. The chain couples TRBV7-2 to TRBJ2-7; 13 bases map to TRBD2. The CDR3 totals 17 residues. J lost 5 bases, V lost 7 bases, and 14 bases had no gene match. Germline CDR1 and CDR2: SGHTA and FQGNSA. DNA of the CDR3: TGTGCCAGCACATCTACACTAGCGGGAGGGCCGGTCCACGAGCAGTACTTC. Its protein product is CASTSTLAGGPVHEQYF.

As concerns this clone: One end of the junction is discordant with germline, which a read error may explain. The same CDR3 can be traced to other DNA sequences in this sample. The rearrangement links TRBV9 to TRBJ2-3, with 7 bases fitting TRBD1. The germline CDR1 and CDR2 sequences are SGDLS and YYNGEE. This CDR3 is 15 amino acids long. DNA for the CDR3: TGTGCCAGCAGTGTAGAGGGGGCCCCCACAGATACGCAGTATTTT. It codes for CASSVEGAPTDTQYF.

This rearrangement joins TRBV10-3 to TRBJ2-3; possible D gene TRBD1, 7 bases. The germline gives CDR1 ENHRY, CDR2 SYGVKD. The CDR3 covers 16 residues. V dropped 7 bases and J dropped 1 base, with 18 bases sitting between them. CDR3 sequence (DNA): TGTGCCATCACTTCCCGACAGGGAGGTCGCACAGATACGCAGTATTTT. Translated, it gives CAITSRQGGRTDTQYF.

The rearrangement links TRBV7-9 to TRBJ2-2; 10 bases agree with TRBD2. Germline loops: CDR1 SEHNR, CDR2 FQNEAQ (reference sequence). CDR3 length: 18 amino acids. V was pared by 4 bases and J by 3 bases, with 11 bases of the junction left unmatched. The DNA for the CDR3 is TGTGCCAGCAGCTCATATCGGAAGCGGGAGGGGGACACCGGGGAGCTGTTTTTT. Protein: CASSSYRKREGDTGELFF.

CDR3 protein: CASSVRGDTQYF. CDR3 bases: TGTGCCAGCAGCGTCAGGGGGGATACGCAGTATTTT. J is TRBJ2-3 and V is TRBV9; 7 bases are a match to TRBD1. Per the germline V gene, CDR1 is SGDLS and CDR2 is YYNGEE. This CDR3 spans 12 amino acids. The V segment lost 2 bases and the J segment 6 bases; nucleotides outside the gene matches: 0.

The J gene is TRBJ1-6, the V gene TRBV7-2; 7 bases match TRBD1. J gave up 0 bases and V 4 bases, and 3 bases lay outside the gene matches. Germline V lookup: CDR1 SGHTA, CDR2 FQGNSA. The CDR3 runs 16 residues. The CDR3 spells CASSSGGGSYNSPLHF. In DNA form, the CDR3 reads TGTGCCAGCAGCTCAGGGGGAGGCTCCTATAATTCACCCCTCCACTTT.

The gene calls are TRBV5-4 and TRBJ1-6, with 7 bases identical to TRBD1. This CDR3 is built from 16 residues. Germline trimming cut 2 bases from V and 6 bases from J; bases unmatched to any gene: 8. Germline values: CDR1 SGHNT, CDR2 YYREEE (reference sequence). This CDR3 reads CASSLGGKGANSPLHF. CDR3 nucleotides: TGTGCCAGCAGCTTAGGGGGGAAGGGGGCTAATTCACCCCTCCACTTT.

This clone was recorded a few times. The chain uses TRBV5-1 and TRBJ2-3; 8 bases agree with TRBD1. Germline lookup yields CDR1 SGHRS and CDR2 YFSETQ. CDR3 size: 15 residues. The V gene end was trimmed by 4 bases and the J gene end by 2 bases; junction bases not matched to a gene: 6. DNA for the CDR3: TGCGCCAGCAGCAGCCGGACAGGGAACACAGATACGCAGTATTTT. Protein sequence: CASSSRTGNTDTQYF.

This clone showed up just a few times. This chain uses TRBV19 with TRBJ2-7, with 9 positions matching TRBD1. CDR1 and CDR2 (germline): LNHDA, SQIVND (reference sequence). Trimming at V came to 4 bases and at J to 5 bases, leaving 9 bases not matched to a gene. The CDR3 length is 15 residues. The CDR3 loop is CASSSPGQGFNEQYF. CDR3 sequence (DNA): TGTGCCAGTAGTAGCCCGGGACAGGGTTTTAACGAGCAGTACTTC.

Written as DNA, the CDR3 is TGCGCCAGCAGCTTTGGCTCGCCTAATGAAAAACTGTTTTTT. Translation gives CASSFGSPNEKLFF. The chain has TRBV5-1 and TRBJ1-4; D unclear. The V and J ends lost 2 bases and 3 bases respectively, with 8 bases between them. The germline V gene encodes CDR1 SGHRS and CDR2 YFSETQ. The CDR3 contains 14 residues.

Remarks on this clone: The junction departs from germline at one end; a sequencing error may be responsible. The CDR3: CASSKEGTGGAKLFF. The CDR3 coding sequence is TGTGCCAGCAGTAAGGAGGGGACAGGGGGAGCAAAACTGTTTTTT. This chain joins TRBV19 and TRBJ1-4, with 11 bases identical to TRBD1. The CDR3 has 15 residues. Looked up from germline, CDR1 is LNHDA and CDR2 is SQIVND (reference sequence).

This clone was seen once. The gene calls are TRBV4-1 and TRBJ2-2; TRBD2 might be the D (5 bases). Trimming stripped 3 bases from V and 5 bases from J, with 22 bases between. The CDR3 length is 18 residues. Germline CDR1 is MGHRA and CDR2 is YSYEKL. The CDR3 nucleotides read TGCGCCAGCAGCCATCCGGGAAGCCCAGGTCGAGAGACCGGGGAGCTGTTTTTT. Translated, it gives CASSHPGSPGRETGELFF.

The V call is TRBV13, the J call TRBJ2-7, with D hard to call. This CDR3 is built from 12 residues. CDR1 PRHDT and CDR2 FYEKMQ come from the germline V gene (reference sequence). Trimming stripped 3 bases from V and 2 bases from J, with 5 bases between. The CDR3 DNA follows: TGTGCCAGCAGCTTCAGGCCCTACGAGCAGTACTTC. Protein: CASSFRPYEQYF.

The chain has TRBV12-5 and TRBJ2-7, with D possibly matching TRBD1 (5 bases). Per the germline V gene, CDR1 is LGHNT and CDR2 is FRNRAP. The CDR3 runs to 16 residues. The V gene lost 3 bases and the J gene lost 3 bases, with 18 bases spanning the gap. CDR3 protein: CASGLRAGQGLYEQYF. The CDR3, as DNA: TGTGCTAGTGGTTTACGAGCAGGGCAGGGTCTCTACGAGCAGTACTTC.

The genes are TRBV7-7 and TRBJ2-7; 9 bases are a match to TRBD1. The V and J ends lost 5 bases and 1 base, in that order; junction bases with no gene match: 6. From germline, CDR1 is SSHAT and CDR2 FNYEAQ (reference sequence). CDR3 length: 15 residues. The CDR3 reads CASSPGGTGSYEQYF. CDR3 coding DNA: TGTGCCAGCAGCCCAGGGGGGACAGGGTCCTACGAGCAGTACTTC.

This clone was observed once. The V gene is TRBV11-2, the J gene TRBJ2-7; 10 nucleotides agree with TRBD1. Germline CDR1 SGHAT, CDR2 FQNNGV. V lost 5 bases to trimming and J lost 6 bases; unmatched junction nucleotides: 13. The CDR3 spans 16 residues. Here the CDR3 reads CASSPPGLGDRGEQYF. The CDR3 DNA is TGTGCCAGCAGCCCTCCCGGACTCGGGGACAGGGGCGAGCAGTACTTC.

The chain couples TRBV9 to TRBJ1-3; D perhaps matches TRBD1 (6 bases). V lost 0 bases and J lost 5, with 15 bases in between. The CDR3 consists of 16 residues. Germline V gene data show CDR1 as SGDLS and CDR2 as YYNGEE. CDR3 residues: CASSVATGGLRNTIYF. Here the CDR3 DNA reads TGTGCCAGCAGCGTAGCTACCGGGGGGCTAAGAAACACCATATATTTT.

This clone was picked up a small number of times. V gene TRBV29-1 combines with J gene TRBJ2-1, with 10 bases aligning to TRBD2. With V trimmed by 4 bases and J by 9 bases, 3 bases remained unmatched. Germline loops: CDR1 SQVTM, CDR2 ANQGSEA. This CDR3 is built from 12 residues. The CDR3 reads CSVASGSVEQFF. In DNA form, the CDR3 reads TGCAGCGTTGCTAGCGGGAGTGTTGAGCAGTTCTTC.

CDR3 bases: TGTGCCAGCAGCTTAGAGCCCCTGGAGCAGTACTTC. Encoded protein: CASSLEPLEQYF. The chain has TRBV7-6 and TRBJ2-7; no clear D gene. The germline CDR1 and CDR2 sequences are SGHVS and FNYEAQ. CDR3 length: 12 residues. Trimming took off 1 base at V and 7 bases at J, with 8 bases between the two ends.

The table lists this clone with a count of one. The chain couples TRBV7-2 to TRBJ2-5, with TRBD2 as a possible D gene (6 bases). In germline, CDR1 is SGHTA, CDR2 FQGNSA. The CDR3 contains 16 residues. Deletions cut 1 base from V and 1 base from J, with 13 bases between. The CDR3 here is CASSLGFSGVQETQYF. CDR3 sequence (DNA): TGTGCCAGCAGCTTAGGGTTTAGCGGAGTCCAAGAGACCCAGTACTTC.

This clone has only a few counts. The V and J genes are TRBV6-5 and TRBJ2-7, with 8 bases aligning to TRBD2. Looked up from germline, CDR1 is MNHEY and CDR2 is SVGAGI. The CDR3 has 14 amino acids. The V gene end was trimmed by 4 bases and the J gene end by 3 bases; junction bases not matched to a gene: 5. The chain's CDR3 is CASSSTGTSYEQYF. The DNA of the CDR3 is TGTGCCAGCAGTTCGACCGGGACTAGCTACGAGCAGTACTTC.

This clone was seen a handful of times. DNA of the CDR3: TGCGCCAGCAGCACTAGCGGGGGGGCCGTGGATACGCAGTATTTT. Translating it yields CASSTSGGAVDTQYF. The chain uses TRBV5-1 and TRBJ2-3; 13 nucleotides match TRBD2. The CDR3 contains 15 residues. Germline V gives CDR1 SGHRS, CDR2 YFSETQ. Trimming removed 4 bases from V and 6 bases from J; junction bases left unmatched: 5.

The CDR3 bases are TGTGCCAGCAGCTTAGTGGCAGGGGTTAACACCGGGGAGCTGTTTTTT. This codes for CASSLVAGVNTGELFF. The chain carries TRBV7-6 and TRBJ2-2; TRBD1 might be the D (6 bases). Trimming stripped 1 base from V and 2 bases from J, with 11 bases between. Per germline, CDR1 SGHVS and CDR2 FNYEAQ. The CDR3 is made up of 16 amino acids.

The chain recombines TRBV6-5 with TRBJ2-2; D is possibly TRBD1 (5 bases). The length of the CDR3 is 14 residues. Looked up from germline, CDR1 is MNHEY and CDR2 is SVGAGI. V lost 7 bases to trimming and J lost 4 bases, with 13 bases between them. CDR3 in amino acids: CASNPPGLTGELFF. CDR3 nucleotides: TGTGCCAGCAACCCTCCAGGGCTCACCGGGGAGCTGTTTTTT.

With regard to this clone: Other DNA variants within this sample encode the same CDR3. V usage is TRBV4-1 and J usage is TRBJ2-3; 7 nucleotides match TRBD2. The CDR3 consists of 18 residues. Looked up from germline, CDR1 is MGHRA and CDR2 is YSYEKL. V lost 0 bases, J lost 0 bases, and 9 bases stayed unmatched. The CDR3 here is CASSQETSAASSTDTQYF. The DNA of the CDR3 is TGCGCCAGCAGCCAAGAAACTAGCGCAGCTTCTAGCACAGATACGCAGTATTTT.

V gene TRBV7-9 combines with J gene TRBJ2-7; no firm D call. The V gene lost 5 bases and the J gene lost 5 bases, with 13 bases spanning the gap. In germline, CDR1 is SEHNR, CDR2 FQNEAQ (reference sequence). The CDR3 is made up of 13 amino acids. The CDR3 sequence: CASSTSRGDEQYF. The CDR3 DNA sequence: TGTGCCAGCAGCACCTCAAGAGGAGACGAGCAGTACTTC.

The chain recombines TRBV6-5 with TRBJ2-7; 11 bases are a match to TRBD1. This CDR3 region has 14 residues. V trimming: 6 bases; J trimming: 0 bases; junction bases outside the gene matches: 1. CDR1 is MNHEY and CDR2 is SVGAGI in the germline V gene. Here the CDR3 DNA reads TGTGCCAGCAGAGGGACAGGGGGCTCCTACGAGCAGTACTTC. As protein: CASRGTGGSYEQYF.

This clone has a handful of counts. The genes are TRBV27 and TRBJ2-3; 7 bases line up with TRBD2. After removal of 5 bases from V and 6 bases from J, the junction contained 14 bases not matched to a gene. The CDR3 is 16 residues long. CDR1 is MNHEY, CDR2 SMNVEV, per germline (reference sequence). For the CDR3, the DNA is TGTGCCAGCAGTACCCTGGGGGGGGTAGCGAGCGATACGCAGTATTTT. Translation: CASSTLGGVASDTQYF.